This T cell receptor beta chain emerged from a study of T cells in tuberculosis. Study overall: A South African cohort included IGRA-negative adolescents, latently infected IGRA-positive adolescents and adults with active tuberculosis. The study's findings and limits: Shorter CDR3-alpha in active tuberculosis partly drove smaller distances. A GMM-specific repertoire classifier reached roughly 90% accuracy, AUROC 0.90.

Notes on this clone: Its antigen is not identified.

Losses at the gene ends were 4 bases for V and 6 bases for J; bases not matched to a gene: 9. The CDR3 has 15 residues. Germline CDR1 and CDR2: MNHEY and SVGAGI. The method was immunoSEQ multiplex PCR; TCRdb's version includes in-frame clones alone and lacks a portion of them. The table includes tens of thousands of clones, around 97% detected once. The sequence was obtained from a donor between 10 and 35 years old with latent tuberculosis or without tuberculosis infection. The sample comprised PBMCs. The V and J genes are TRBV6-5 and TRBJ2-3; 8 nucleotides line up with TRBD1. CDR3 DNA: TGTGCCAGCAGTTCCTCCCGACAGGGGCGGGATACGCAGTATTTT. Amino acids: CASSSSRQGRDTQYF.